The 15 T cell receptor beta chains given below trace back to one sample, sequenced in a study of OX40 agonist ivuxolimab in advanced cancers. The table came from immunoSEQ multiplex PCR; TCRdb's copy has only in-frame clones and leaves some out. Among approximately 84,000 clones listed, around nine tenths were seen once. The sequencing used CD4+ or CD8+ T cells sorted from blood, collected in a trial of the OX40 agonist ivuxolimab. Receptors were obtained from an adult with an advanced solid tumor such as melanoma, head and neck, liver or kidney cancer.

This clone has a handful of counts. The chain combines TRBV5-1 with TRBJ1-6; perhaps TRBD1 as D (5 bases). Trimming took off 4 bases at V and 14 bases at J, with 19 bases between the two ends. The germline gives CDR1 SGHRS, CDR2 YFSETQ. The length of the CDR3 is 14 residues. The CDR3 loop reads CASSTDIGDLSLHF. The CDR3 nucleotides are TGCGCCAGCAGCACGGACATAGGGGATCTTTCCCTCCACTTT.

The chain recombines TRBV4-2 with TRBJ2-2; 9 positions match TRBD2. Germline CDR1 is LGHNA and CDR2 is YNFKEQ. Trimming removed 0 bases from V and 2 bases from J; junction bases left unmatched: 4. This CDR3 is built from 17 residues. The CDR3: CASSQEVAGANTGELFF. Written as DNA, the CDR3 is TGTGCCAGCAGCCAAGAGGTAGCGGGGGCCAACACCGGGGAGCTGTTTTTT.

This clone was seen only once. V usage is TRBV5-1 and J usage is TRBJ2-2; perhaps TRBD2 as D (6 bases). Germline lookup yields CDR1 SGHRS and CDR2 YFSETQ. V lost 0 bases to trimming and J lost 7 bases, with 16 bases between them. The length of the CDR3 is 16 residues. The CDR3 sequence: CASSLARRLVGGELFF. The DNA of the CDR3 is TGCGCCAGCAGCTTGGCACGGAGACTAGTGGGCGGGGAGCTGTTTTTT.

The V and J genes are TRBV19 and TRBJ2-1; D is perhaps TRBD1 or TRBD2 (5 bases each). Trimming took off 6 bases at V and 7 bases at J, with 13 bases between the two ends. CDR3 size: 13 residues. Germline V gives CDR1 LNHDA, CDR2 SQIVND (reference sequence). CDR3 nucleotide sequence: TGTGCCAGTAGCCCTCGAGGGGTTAATGAGCAGTTCTTC. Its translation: CASSPRGVNEQFF.

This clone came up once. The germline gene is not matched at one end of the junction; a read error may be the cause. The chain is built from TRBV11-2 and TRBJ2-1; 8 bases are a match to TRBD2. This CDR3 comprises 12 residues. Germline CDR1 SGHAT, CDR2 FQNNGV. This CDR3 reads CASSSGGNGQFF. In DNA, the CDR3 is TGTGCCAGCAGCTCGGGGGGGAATGGGCAGTTCTTC.

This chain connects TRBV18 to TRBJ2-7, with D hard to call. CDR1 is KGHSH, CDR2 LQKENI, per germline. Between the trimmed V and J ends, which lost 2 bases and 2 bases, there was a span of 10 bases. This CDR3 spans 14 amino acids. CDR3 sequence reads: CASSPERYTYEQYF. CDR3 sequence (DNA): TGTGCCAGCTCACCAGAACGGTACACCTACGAGCAGTACTTC.

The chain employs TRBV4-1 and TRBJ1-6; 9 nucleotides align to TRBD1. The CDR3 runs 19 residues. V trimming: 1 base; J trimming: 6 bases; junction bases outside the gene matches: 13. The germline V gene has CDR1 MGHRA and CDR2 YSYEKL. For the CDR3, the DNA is TGCGCCAGCAGCCAAGTTGGAATATTCCGGGACAGGGTTAATTCACCCCTCCACTTT. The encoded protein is CASSQVGIFRDRVNSPLHF.

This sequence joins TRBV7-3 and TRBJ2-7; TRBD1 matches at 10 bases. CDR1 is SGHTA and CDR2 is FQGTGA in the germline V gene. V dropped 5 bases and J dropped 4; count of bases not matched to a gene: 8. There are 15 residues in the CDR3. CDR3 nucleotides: TGTGCCAGCAGCAAAACCGGGACAGGGGTATACGAGCAGTACTTC. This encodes CASSKTGTGVYEQYF.

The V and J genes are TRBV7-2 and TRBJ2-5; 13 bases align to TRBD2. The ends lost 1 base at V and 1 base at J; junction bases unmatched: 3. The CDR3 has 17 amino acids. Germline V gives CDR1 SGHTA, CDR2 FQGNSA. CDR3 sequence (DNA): TGTGCCAGCAGCTTAGTTCGGACTAGCGGGGGCCAAGAGACCCAGTACTTC. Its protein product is CASSLVRTSGGQETQYF.

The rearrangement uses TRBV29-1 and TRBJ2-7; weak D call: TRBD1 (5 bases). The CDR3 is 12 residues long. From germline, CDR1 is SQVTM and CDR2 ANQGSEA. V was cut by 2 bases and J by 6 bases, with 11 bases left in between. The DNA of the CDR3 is TGCAGCGTTGAACAGGGTTCTTCCGAGCAGTACTTC. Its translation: CSVEQGSSEQYF.

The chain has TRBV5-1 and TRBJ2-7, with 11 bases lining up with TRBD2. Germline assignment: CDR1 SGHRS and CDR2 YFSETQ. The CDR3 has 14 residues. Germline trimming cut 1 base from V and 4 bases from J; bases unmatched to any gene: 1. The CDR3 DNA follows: TGCGCCAGCAGCTTGAGGACTAGCGGGTACGAGCAGTACTTC. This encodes CASSLRTSGYEQYF.

The CDR3 reads CASSLGRGVEKLFF. For the CDR3, the DNA is TGCGCCAGCAGCTTGGGCAGGGGGGTTGAAAAACTGTTTTTT. The chain links TRBV5-1 to TRBJ1-4, with TRBD1 matching over 7 bases. V trimming: 0 bases; J trimming: 7 bases; junction bases outside the gene matches: 3. The CDR3 length is 14 residues. The germline CDR1 and CDR2 sequences are SGHRS and YFSETQ.

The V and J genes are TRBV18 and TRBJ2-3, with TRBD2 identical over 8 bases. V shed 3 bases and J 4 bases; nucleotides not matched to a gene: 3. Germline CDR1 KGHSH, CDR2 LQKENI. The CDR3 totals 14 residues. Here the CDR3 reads CASSPSGGADTQYF. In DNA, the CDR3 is TGTGCCAGCTCACCTTCCGGGGGGGCAGATACGCAGTATTTT.

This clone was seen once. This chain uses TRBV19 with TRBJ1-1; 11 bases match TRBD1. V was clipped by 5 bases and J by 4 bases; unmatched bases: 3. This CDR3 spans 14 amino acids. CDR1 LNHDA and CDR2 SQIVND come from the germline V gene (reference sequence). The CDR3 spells CASSFGTGGTEAFF. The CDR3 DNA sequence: TGTGCCAGTAGTTTCGGGACAGGGGGCACTGAAGCTTTCTTT.

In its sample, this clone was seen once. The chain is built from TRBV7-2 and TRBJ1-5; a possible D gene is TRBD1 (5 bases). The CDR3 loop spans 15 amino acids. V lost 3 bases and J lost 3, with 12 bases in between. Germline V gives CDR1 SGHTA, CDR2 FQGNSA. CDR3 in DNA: TGTGCCAGCAGCTTGGGCAGGGCCTTCAATCAGCCCCAGCATTTT. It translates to CASSLGRAFNQPQHF.